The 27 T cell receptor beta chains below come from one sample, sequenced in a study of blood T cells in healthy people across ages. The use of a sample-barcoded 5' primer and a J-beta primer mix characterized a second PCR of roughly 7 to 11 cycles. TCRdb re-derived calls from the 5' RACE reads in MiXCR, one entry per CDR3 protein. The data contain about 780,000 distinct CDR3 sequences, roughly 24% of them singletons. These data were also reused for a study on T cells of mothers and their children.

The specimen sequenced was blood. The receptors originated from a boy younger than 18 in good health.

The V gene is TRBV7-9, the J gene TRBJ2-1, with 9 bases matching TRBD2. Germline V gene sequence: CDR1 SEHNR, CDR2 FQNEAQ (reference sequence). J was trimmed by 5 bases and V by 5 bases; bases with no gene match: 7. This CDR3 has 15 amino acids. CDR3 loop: CASSQASGAHNEQFF. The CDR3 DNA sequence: TGTGCCAGCAGCCAAGCTAGCGGGGCCCACAATGAGCAGTTCTTC.

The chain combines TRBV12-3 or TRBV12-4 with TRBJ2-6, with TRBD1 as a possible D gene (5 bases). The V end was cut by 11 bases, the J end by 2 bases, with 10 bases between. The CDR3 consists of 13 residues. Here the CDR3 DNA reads TGTGCCTCTGGGGCCCCTGGGGCCAACGTCCTGACTTTC. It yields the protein CASGAPGANVLTF.

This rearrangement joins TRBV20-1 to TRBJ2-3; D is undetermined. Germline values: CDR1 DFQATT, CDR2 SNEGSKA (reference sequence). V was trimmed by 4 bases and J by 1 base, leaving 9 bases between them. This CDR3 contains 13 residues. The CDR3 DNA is TGCAGTGCTATCGGTTCCGGCACAGATACGCAGTATTTT. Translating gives CSAIGSGTDTQYF.

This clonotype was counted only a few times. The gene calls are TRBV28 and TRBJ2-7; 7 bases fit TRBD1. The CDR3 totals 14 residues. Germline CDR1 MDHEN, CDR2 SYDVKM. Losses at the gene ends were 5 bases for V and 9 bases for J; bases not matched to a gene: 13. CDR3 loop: CASSPSWTGRGQYF. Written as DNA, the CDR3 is TGTGCCAGCAGTCCCTCATGGACAGGTCGGGGGCAGTACTTC.

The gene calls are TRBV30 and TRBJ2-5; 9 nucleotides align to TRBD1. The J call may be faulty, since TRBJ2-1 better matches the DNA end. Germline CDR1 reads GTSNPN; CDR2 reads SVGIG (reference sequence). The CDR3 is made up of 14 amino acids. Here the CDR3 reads CAWGLGQGYNEQFF. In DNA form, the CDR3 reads TGTGCCTGGGGGTTGGGACAGGGTTACAATGAGCAGTTCTTC.

The DNA for the CDR3 is TGCGCCAGCAGCTTGGCAATCGGGACTGCTGGAAACACCATATATTTT. Residues: CASSLAIGTAGNTIYF. This chain joins TRBV5-1 and TRBJ1-3; D may be TRBD1 (5 bases). With 0 bases removed from V and 2 bases from J, the gap between germline ends came to 12 bases. CDR1 SGHRS and CDR2 YFSETQ come from the germline V gene. The CDR3 spans 16 residues.

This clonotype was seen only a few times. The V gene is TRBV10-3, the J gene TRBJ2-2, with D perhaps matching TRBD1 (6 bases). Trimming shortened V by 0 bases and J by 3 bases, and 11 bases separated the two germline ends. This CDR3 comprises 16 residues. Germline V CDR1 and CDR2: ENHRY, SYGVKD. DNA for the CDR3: TGTGCCATCAGTGAGTCAGGGGGAACCGACACCGGGGAGCTGTTTTTT. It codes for CAISESGGTDTGELFF.

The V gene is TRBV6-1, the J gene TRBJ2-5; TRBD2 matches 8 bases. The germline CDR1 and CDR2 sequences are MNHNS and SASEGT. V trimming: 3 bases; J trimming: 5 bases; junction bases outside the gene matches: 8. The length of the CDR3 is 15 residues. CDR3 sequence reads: CASSERTSKAETQYF. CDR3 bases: TGTGCCAGCAGTGAGAGGACTAGCAAGGCGGAGACCCAGTACTTC.

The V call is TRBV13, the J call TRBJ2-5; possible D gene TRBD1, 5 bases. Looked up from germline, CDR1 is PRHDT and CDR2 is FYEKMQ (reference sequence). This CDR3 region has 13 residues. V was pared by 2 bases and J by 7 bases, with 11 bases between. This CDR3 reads CASSLQGFGTQYF. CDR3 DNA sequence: TGTGCCAGCAGCTTACAGGGTTTCGGGACCCAGTACTTC.

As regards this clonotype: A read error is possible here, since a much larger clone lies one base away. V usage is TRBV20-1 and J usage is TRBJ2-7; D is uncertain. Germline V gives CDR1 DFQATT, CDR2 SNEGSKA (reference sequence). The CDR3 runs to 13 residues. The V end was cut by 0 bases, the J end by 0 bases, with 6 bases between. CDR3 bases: TGCAGTGCTAGAGATCCGAGCTCCTACGAGCAGTACTTC. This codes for CSARDPSSYEQYF.

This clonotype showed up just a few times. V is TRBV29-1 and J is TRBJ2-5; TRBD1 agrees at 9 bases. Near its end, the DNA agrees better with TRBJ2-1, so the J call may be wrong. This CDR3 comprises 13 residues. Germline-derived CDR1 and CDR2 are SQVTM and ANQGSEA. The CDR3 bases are TGCAGCGTGGGGGACAGGGACTACAATGAGCAGTTCTTC. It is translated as CSVGDRDYNEQFF.

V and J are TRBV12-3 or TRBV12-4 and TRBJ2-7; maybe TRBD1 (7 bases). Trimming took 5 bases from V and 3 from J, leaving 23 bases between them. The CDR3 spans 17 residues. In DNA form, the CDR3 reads TGTGCCAGCAGTCCGACTAGGACAGGCAGAAATCTCTACGAGCAGTACTTC. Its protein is CASSPTRTGRNLYEQYF.

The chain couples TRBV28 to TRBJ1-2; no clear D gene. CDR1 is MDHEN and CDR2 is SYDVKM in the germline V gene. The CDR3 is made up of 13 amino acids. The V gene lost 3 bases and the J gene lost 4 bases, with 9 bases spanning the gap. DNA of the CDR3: TGTGCCAGCAGTTTCGGGCAGCCCTATGGCTACACCTTC. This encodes CASSFGQPYGYTF.

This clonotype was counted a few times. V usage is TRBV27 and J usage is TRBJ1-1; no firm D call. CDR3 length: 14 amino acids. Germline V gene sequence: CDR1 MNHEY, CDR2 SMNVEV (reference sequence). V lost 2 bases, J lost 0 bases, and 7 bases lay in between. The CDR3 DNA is TGTGCCAGCAGTTTAAGGGTCATGAACACTGAAGCTTTCTTT. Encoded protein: CASSLRVMNTEAFF.

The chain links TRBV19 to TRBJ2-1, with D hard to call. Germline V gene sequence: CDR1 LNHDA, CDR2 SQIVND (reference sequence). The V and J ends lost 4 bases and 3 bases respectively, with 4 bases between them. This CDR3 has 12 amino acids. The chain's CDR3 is CASSTSYNEQFF. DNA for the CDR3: TGTGCCAGTAGTACTAGCTACAATGAGCAGTTCTTC. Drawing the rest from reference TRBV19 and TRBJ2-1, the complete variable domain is DGGITQSPKYLFRKEGQNVTLSCEQNLNHDAMYWYRQDPGQGLRLIYYSQIVNDFQKGDIAEGYSVSREKKESFPLTVTSAQKNPTAFYLCASSTSYNEQFFGPGTRLTVL.

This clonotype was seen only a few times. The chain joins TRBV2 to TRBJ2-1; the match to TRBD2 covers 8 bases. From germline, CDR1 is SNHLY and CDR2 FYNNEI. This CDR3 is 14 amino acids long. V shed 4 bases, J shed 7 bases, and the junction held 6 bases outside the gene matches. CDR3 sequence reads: CASSGLAMGNEQFF. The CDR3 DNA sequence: TGTGCCAGCAGTGGACTAGCGATGGGAAATGAGCAGTTCTTC.

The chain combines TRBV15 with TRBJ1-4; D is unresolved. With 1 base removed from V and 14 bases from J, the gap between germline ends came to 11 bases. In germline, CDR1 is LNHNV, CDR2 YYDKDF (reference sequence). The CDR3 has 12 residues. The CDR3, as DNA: TGTGCCACCAGCAGAGGGATAAGTCTCCTGTTTTTT. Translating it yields CATSRGISLLFF.

The CDR3 DNA follows: TGTGCCAGCAGCCTCCCCGGAGCAGGGGGGACCCAAGAGACCCAGTACTTC. Residues: CASSLPGAGGTQETQYF. This chain uses TRBV12-3 or TRBV12-4 with TRBJ2-5; D might be TRBD1 (7 bases). CDR3 size: 17 residues. V was trimmed by 6 bases and J by 1 base, leaving 21 bases between them.

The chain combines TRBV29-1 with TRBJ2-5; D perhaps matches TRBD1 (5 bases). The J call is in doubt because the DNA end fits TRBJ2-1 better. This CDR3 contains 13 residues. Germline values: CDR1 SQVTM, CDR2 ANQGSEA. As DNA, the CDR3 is TGCAGCGTTGAAGGGCCTAGGGGCGATGAGCAGTTCTTC. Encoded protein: CSVEGPRGDEQFF.

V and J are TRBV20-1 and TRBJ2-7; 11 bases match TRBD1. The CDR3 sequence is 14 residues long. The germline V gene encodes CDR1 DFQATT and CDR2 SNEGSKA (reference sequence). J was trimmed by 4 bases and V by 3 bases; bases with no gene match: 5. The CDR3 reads CSARWDRGWYEQYF. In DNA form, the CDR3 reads TGCAGTGCTAGGTGGGACAGGGGGTGGTACGAGCAGTACTTC.

The CDR3 reads CSARPGLRASYNEQFF. CDR3 coding DNA: TGCAGTGCCCGGCCGGGACTTAGAGCTTCCTACAATGAGCAGTTCTTC. This chain uses TRBV20-1 with TRBJ2-1, with D perhaps matching TRBD2 (6 bases). The CDR3 consists of 16 residues. V lost 6 bases to trimming and J lost 1 base, with 19 bases between them. Germline CDR1 DFQATT, CDR2 SNEGSKA (reference sequence).

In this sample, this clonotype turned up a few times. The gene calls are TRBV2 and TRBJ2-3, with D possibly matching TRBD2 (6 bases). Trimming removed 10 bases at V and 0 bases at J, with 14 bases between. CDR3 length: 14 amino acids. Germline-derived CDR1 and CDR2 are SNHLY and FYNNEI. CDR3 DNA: TGTGCCACCTCGTGGAGCGGGAGCACAGATACGCAGTATTTT. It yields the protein CATSWSGSTDTQYF.

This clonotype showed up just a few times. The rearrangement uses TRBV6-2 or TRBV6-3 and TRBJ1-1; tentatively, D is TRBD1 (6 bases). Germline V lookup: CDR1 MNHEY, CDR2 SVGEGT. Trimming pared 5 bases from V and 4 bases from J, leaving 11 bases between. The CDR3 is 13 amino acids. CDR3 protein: CASSGGRGTEAFF. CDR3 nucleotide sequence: TGTGCCAGCAGTGGGGGCCGCGGCACTGAAGCTTTCTTT.

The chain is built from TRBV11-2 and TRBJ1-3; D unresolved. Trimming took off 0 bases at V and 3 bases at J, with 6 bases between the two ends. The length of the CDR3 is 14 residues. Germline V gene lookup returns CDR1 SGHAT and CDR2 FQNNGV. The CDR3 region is CASSLDRVGNTIYF. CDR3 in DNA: TGTGCCAGCAGCTTAGATCGGGTTGGAAACACCATATATTTT.

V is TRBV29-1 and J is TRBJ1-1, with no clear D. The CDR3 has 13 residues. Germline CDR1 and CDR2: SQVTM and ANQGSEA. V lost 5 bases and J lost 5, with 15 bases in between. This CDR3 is CSVRPLQRTEAFF. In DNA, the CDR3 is TGCAGCGTTAGGCCCCTGCAAAGGACTGAAGCTTTCTTT.

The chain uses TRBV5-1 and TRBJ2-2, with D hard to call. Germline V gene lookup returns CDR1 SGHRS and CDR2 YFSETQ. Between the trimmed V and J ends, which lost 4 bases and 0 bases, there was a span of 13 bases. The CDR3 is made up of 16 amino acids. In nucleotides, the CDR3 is TGCGCCAGCAGCCAACCCCCGCCGGCGAACACCGGGGAGCTGTTTTTT. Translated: CASSQPPPANTGELFF.

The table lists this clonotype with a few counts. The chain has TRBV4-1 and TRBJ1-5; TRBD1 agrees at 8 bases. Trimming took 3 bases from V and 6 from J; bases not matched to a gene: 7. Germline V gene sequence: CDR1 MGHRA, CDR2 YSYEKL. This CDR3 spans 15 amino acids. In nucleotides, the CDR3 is TGCGCCAGCAGCCAGAGAGACAGGGGAGGTCAGCCCCAGCATTTT. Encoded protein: CASSQRDRGGQPQHF.